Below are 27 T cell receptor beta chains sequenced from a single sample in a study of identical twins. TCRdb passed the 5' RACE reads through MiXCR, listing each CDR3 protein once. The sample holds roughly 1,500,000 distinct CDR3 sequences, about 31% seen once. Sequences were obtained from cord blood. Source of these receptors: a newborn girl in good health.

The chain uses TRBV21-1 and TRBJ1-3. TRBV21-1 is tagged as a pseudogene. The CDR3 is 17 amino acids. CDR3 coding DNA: TGTGCCAGCAGCGCCCACAGAGACAGCAGCTCTGGAAACACCATATATTTT. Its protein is CASSAHRDSSSGNTIYF.

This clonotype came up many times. DNA of the CDR3: TGTGCCACCAGCAGATCCCGGACGGGACTCTATGGCTACACCTTC. Encoded protein: CATSRSRTGLYGYTF. This chain uses TRBV15 with TRBJ1-2; tentatively, D is TRBD1 (5 bases). Trimming left V 2 bases short and J 4 bases short, with 14 bases between. The CDR3 is made up of 15 amino acids. Germline V CDR1 and CDR2: LNHNV, YYDKDF (reference sequence).

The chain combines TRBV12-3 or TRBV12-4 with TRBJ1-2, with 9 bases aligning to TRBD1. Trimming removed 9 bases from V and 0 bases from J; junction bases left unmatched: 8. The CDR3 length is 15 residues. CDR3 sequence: CASWDRAATNYGYTF. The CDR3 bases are TGTGCCAGTTGGGACAGGGCAGCCACTAACTATGGCTACACCTTC.

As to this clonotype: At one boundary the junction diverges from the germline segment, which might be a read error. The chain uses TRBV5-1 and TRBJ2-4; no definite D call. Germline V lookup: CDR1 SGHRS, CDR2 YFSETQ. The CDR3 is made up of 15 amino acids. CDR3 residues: CAGSLGRIAKNIQYF. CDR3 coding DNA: TGCGCCGGCAGCTTAGGCAGAATAGCCAAAAACATTCAGTACTTC.

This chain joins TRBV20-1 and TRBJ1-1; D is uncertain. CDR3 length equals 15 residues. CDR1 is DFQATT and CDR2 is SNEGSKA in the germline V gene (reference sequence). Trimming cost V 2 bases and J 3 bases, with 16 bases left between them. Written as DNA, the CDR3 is TGCAGTGCTAGACCGACAAACGGACGGTACACTGAAGCTTTCTTT. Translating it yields CSARPTNGRYTEAFF.

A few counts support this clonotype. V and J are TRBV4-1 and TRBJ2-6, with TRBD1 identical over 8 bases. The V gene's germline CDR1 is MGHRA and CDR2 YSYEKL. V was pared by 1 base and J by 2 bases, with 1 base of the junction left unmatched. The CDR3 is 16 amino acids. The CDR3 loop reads CASSQGTGPGANVLTF. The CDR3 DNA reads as TGCGCCAGCAGCCAAGGGACAGGGCCTGGGGCCAACGTCCTGACTTTC.

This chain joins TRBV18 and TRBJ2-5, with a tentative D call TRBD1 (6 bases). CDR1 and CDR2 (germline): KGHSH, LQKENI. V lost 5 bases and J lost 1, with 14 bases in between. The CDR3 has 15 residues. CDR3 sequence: CASSGRGPTQETQYF. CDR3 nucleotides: TGTGCCAGCTCAGGCAGGGGTCCCACCCAAGAGACCCAGTACTTC.

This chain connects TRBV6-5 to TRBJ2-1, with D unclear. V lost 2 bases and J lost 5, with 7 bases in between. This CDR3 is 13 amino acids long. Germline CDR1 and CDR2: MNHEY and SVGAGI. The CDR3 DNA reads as TGTGCCAGCAGTTACCCGAACCACAATGAGCAGTTCTTC. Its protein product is CASSYPNHNEQFF.

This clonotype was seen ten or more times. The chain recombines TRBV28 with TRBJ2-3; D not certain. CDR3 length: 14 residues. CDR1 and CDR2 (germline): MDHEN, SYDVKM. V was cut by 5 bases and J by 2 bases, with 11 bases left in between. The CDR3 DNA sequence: TGTGCCAGCAGTGACTCTTCTTACACAGATACGCAGTATTTT. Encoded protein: CASSDSSYTDTQYF.

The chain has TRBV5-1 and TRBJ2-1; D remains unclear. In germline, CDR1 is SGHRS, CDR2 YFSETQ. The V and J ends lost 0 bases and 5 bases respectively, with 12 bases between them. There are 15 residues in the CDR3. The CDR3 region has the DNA TGCGCCAGCAGCTTGGACCGAAAGACCAACAATGAGCAGTTCTTC. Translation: CASSLDRKTNNEQFF.

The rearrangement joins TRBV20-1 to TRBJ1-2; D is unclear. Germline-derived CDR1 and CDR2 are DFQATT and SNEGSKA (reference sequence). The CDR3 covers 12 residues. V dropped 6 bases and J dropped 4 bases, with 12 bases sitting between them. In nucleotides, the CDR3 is TGCAGTGCAAAACTACGGGCCTATGGCTACACCTTC. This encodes CSAKLRAYGYTF.

The CDR3 spells CASSQDQTGGEAFF. In DNA form, the CDR3 reads TGTGCCAGCAGCCAAGATCAGACAGGGGGTGAAGCTTTCTTT. The J gene is TRBJ1-1, the V gene TRBV14, with 9 bases that match TRBD1. CDR3 length: 14 residues. With 0 bases clipped from V and 7 bases from J, the junction kept 3 bases outside the gene matches. Germline CDR1 SGHDN, CDR2 FVKESK.

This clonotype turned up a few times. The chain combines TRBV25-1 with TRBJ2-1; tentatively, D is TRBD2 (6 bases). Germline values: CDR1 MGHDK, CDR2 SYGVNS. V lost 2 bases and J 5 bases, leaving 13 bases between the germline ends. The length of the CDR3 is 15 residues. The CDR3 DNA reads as TGTGCCAGCAGTGAAGGAGGGGCCCGACACAATGAGCAGTTCTTC. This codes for CASSEGGARHNEQFF.

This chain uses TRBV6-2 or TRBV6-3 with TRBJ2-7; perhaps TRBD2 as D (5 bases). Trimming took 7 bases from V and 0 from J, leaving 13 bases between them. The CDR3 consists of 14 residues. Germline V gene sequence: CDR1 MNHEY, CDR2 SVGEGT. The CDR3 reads CASTLGGHSYEQYF. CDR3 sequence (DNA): TGTGCCAGCACCTTGGGCGGGCACTCCTACGAGCAGTACTTC.

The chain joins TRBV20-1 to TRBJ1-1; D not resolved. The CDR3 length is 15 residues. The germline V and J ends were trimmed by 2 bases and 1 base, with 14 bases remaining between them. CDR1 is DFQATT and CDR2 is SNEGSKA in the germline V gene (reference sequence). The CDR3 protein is CSARRGGRENTEAFF. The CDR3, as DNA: TGCAGTGCTAGAAGAGGTGGGAGGGAGAACACTGAAGCTTTCTTT.

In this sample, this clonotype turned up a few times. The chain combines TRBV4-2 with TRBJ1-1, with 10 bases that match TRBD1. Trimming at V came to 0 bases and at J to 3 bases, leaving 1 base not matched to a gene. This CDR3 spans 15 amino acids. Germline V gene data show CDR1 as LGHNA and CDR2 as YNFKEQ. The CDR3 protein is CASSQDGTGDTEAFF. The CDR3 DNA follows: TGTGCCAGCAGCCAAGATGGGACAGGGGACACTGAAGCTTTCTTT.

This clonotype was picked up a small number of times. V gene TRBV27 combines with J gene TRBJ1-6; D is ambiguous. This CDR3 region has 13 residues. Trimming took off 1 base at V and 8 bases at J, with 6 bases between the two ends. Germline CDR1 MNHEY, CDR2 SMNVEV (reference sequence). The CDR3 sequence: CASSLFSDSPLHF. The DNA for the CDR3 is TGTGCCAGCAGTTTATTTTCGGATTCACCCCTCCACTTT.

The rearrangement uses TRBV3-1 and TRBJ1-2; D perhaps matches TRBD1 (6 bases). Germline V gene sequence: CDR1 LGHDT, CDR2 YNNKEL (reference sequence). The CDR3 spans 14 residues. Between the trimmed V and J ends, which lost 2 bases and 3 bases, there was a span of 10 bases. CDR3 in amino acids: CASSQKTGYYGYTF. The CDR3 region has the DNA TGTGCCAGCAGCCAAAAGACAGGATACTATGGCTACACCTTC.

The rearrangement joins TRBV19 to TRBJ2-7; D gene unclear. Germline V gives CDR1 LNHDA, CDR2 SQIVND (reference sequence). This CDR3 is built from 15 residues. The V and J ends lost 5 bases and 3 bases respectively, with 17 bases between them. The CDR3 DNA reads TGTGCCAGTAGTCCTCCGAACGTTATGGTCTACGAGCAGTACTTC. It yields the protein CASSPPNVMVYEQYF.

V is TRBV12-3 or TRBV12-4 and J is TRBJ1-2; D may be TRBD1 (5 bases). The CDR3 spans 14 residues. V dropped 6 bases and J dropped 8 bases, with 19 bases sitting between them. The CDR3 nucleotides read TGTGCCAGCAGACGAGCCGGGGCTTCTAGGGGCTACACCTTC. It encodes CASRRAGASRGYTF.

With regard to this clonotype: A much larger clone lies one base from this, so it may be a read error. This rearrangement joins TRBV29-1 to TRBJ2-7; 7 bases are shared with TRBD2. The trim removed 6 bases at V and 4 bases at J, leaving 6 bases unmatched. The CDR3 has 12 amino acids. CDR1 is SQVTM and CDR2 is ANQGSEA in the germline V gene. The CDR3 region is CSVRQGGYEQYF. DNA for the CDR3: TGCAGCGTACGGCAGGGAGGGTACGAGCAGTACTTC.

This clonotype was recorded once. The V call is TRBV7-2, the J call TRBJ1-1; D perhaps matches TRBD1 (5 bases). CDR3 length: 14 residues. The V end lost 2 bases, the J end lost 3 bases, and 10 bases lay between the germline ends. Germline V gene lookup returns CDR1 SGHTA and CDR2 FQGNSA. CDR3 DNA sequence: TGTGCCAGCAGCTTAATTTGGGGGGACACTGAAGCTTTCTTT. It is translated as CASSLIWGDTEAFF.

The CDR3 coding sequence is TGTGCCAGCAGCCTCGAACAGATCGGGAGGACTGAAGCTTTCTTT. Amino acids: CASSLEQIGRTEAFF. The rearrangement uses TRBV12-3 or TRBV12-4 and TRBJ1-1; D is uncertain. The CDR3 runs 15 residues. V lost 6 bases and J 5 bases, leaving 19 bases between the germline ends.

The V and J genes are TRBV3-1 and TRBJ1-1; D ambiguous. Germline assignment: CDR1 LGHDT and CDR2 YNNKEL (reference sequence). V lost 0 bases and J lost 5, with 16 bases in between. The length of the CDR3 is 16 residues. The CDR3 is CASSQDASLRGTEAFF. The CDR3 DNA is TGTGCCAGCAGCCAAGATGCGAGCCTTCGTGGGACTGAAGCTTTCTTT.

As DNA, the CDR3 is TGCAGTGCCCCAACTAGCGGGAGAAGAGAGACCCAGTACTTC. Protein sequence: CSAPTSGRRETQYF. The chain combines TRBV20-1 with TRBJ2-5, with 11 bases fitting TRBD2. The CDR3 is 14 amino acids. Trimming at V came to 6 bases and at J to 4 bases, leaving 7 bases not matched to a gene. Per the germline V gene, CDR1 is DFQATT and CDR2 is SNEGSKA (reference sequence).

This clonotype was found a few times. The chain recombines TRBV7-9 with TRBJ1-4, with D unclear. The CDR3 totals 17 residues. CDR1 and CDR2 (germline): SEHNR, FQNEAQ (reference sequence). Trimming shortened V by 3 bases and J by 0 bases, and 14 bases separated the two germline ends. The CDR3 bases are TGTGCCAGCAGCTTCTCCGGGAGACAAGCAACTAATGAAAAACTGTTTTTT. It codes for CASSFSGRQATNEKLFF.

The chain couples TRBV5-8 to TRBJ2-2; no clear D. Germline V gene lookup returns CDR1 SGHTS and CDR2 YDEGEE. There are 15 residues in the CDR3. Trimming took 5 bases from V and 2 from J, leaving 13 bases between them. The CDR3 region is CASSFGRINTGELFF. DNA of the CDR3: TGTGCCAGCAGTTTCGGACGGATTAACACCGGGGAGCTGTTTTTT.